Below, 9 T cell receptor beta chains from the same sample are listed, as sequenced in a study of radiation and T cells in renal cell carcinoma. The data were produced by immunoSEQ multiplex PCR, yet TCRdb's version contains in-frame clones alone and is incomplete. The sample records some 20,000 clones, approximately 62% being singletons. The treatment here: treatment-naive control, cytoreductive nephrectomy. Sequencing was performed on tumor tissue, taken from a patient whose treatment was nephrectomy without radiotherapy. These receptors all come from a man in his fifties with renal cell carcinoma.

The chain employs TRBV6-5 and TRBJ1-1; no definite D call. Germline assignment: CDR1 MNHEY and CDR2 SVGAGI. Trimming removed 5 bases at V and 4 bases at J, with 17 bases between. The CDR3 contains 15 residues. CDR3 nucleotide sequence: TGTGCCAGCAGTCCCCGGGCCCTTCGTGGCACTGAAGCTTTCTTT. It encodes CASSPRALRGTEAFF.

The CDR3 DNA reads TGTGCCAGCAGCGCGGGACCGATCGGAGGCTATGGCTACACCTTC. It specifies CASSAGPIGGYGYTF. V gene TRBV5-5 combines with J gene TRBJ1-2, with D perhaps TRBD1 (5 bases). Trimming took off 4 bases at V and 4 bases at J, with 17 bases between the two ends. Germline values: CDR1 SGHKS, CDR2 YYEKEE (reference sequence). This CDR3 region has 15 residues. The full variable domain, in which reference TRBV5-5 and TRBJ1-2 provide the parts outside the CDR3, is DAGVTQSPTHLIKTRGQQVTLRCSPISGHKSVSWYQQVLGQGPQFIFQYYEKEERGRGNFPDRFSARQFPNYSSELNVNALLLGDSALYLCASSAGPIGGYGYTFGSGTRLTVV.

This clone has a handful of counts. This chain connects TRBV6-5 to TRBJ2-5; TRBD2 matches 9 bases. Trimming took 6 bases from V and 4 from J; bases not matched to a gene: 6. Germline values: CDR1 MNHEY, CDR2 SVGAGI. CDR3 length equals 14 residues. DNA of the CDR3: TGTGCCAGCAGGGTTTGGCGGGAGGGAGAGACCCAGTACTTC. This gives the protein CASRVWREGETQYF.

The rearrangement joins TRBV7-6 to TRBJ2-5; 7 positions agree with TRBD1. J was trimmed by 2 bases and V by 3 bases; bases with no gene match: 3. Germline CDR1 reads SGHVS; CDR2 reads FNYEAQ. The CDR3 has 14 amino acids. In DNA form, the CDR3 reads TGTGCCAGCAGCTTCACAGGGGAACAAGAGACCCAGTACTTC. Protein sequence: CASSFTGEQETQYF.

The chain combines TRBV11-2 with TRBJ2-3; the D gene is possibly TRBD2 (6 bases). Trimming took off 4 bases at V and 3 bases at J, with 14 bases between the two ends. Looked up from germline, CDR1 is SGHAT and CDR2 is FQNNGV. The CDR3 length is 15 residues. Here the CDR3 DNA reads TGTGCCAGCAGCTCCTCGACTAGAGAGACAGATACGCAGTATTTT. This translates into CASSSSTRETDTQYF.

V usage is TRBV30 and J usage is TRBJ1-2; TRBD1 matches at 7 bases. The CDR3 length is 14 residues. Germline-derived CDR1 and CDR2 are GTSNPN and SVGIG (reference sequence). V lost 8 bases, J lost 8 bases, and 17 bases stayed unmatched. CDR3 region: CAHSTGAGAGGYTF. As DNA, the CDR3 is TGTGCCCACTCCACAGGGGCCGGCGCGGGGGGCTACACCTTC.

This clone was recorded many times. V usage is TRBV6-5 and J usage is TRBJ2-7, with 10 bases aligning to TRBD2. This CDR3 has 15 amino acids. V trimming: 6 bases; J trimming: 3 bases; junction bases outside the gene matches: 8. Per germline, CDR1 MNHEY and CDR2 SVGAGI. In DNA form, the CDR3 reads TGTGCCAGCAGGCCGCTAGCGGGGGACCACTACGAGCAGTACTTC. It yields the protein CASRPLAGDHYEQYF.

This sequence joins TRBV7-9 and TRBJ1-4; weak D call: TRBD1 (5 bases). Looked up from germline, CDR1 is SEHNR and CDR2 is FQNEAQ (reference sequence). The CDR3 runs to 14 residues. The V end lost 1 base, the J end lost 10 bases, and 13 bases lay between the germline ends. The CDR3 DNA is TGTGCCAGCAGCTTAGATTCCGGGGGTCCAAAACTGTTTTTT. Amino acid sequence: CASSLDSGGPKLFF. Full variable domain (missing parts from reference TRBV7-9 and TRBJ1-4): DTGVSQNPRHKITKRGQNVTFRCDPISEHNRLYWYRQTLGQGPEFLTYFQNEAQLEKSRLLSDRFSAERPKGSFSTLEIQRTEQGDSAMYLCASSLDSGGPKLFFGSGTQLSVL.

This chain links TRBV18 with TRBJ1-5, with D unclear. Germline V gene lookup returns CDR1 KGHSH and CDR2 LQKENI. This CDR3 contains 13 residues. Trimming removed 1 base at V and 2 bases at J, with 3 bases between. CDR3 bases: TGTGCCAGCTCACCACGTGGCAATCAGCCCCAGCATTTT. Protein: CASSPRGNQPQHF.